These 15 T cell receptor beta chains share one sample of origin, sequenced in a study of T cell repertoires in cytomegalovirus infection. One entry per CDR3 protein, called by TCRdb with MiXCR from the reads. The table shows some 180,000 distinct CDR3 sequences, with approximately 18% occurring only once. The source material was CD8+ T cells from PBMCs. The source is a human donor in good health (CMV status not recorded). Some clones in this sample may be carry-over from other donors' samples.

This clonotype was seen more than once but under ten times. The rearrangement joins TRBV19 to TRBJ2-4; no clear D gene. Germline V gene lookup returns CDR1 LNHDA and CDR2 SQIVND (reference sequence). Between the trimmed V and J ends, which lost 3 bases and 1 base, there was a span of 16 bases. CDR3 length equals 17 residues. The CDR3 nucleotides are TGTGCCAGTAGTATGGGTCTTGCACGGGTGGCCAAAAACATTCAGTACTTC. Amino acid sequence: CASSMGLARVAKNIQYF.

This clonotype was detected only a few times. V gene TRBV7-2 combines with J gene TRBJ2-5; 9 nucleotides agree with TRBD2. This CDR3 comprises 16 residues. J gave up 4 bases and V 4 bases, and 10 bases lay outside the gene matches. Germline V gene lookup returns CDR1 SGHTA and CDR2 FQGNSA. CDR3 coding DNA: TGTGCCAGCAGCTCGCGGGGCGCGGGGGGGCGAGAGACCCAGTACTTC. It encodes CASSSRGAGGRETQYF.

The chain links TRBV7-2 to TRBJ2-2; D is unclear. From germline, CDR1 is SGHTA and CDR2 FQGNSA. This CDR3 is built from 17 residues. The V and J ends lost 2 bases and 7 bases respectively, with 20 bases between them. The CDR3 reads CASSLKGSAVVVGELFF. The DNA for the CDR3 is TGTGCCAGCAGCTTAAAGGGCTCGGCCGTTGTAGTCGGGGAGCTGTTTTTT.

The chain carries TRBV4-3 and TRBJ2-7; the D is unclear. The V gene's germline CDR1 is LGHNA and CDR2 YSLEER. The CDR3 totals 16 residues. Trimming left V 0 bases short and J 1 base short, with 13 bases between. The CDR3 nucleotides are TGCGCCAGCAGCCAAGAATTTTTGGGCGAATCCTACGAGCAGTACTTC. It codes for CASSQEFLGESYEQYF.

The rearrangement links TRBV14 to TRBJ1-6; D unclear. The CDR3 is 13 residues long. The V gene lost 1 base and the J gene lost 13 bases, with 11 bases spanning the gap. Germline V gene sequence: CDR1 SGHDN, CDR2 FVKESK. CDR3 protein: CASSQVGSAPLHF. The CDR3 DNA reads as TGTGCCAGCAGCCAAGTCGGGAGCGCGCCCCTCCACTTT. Looking up the rest from reference TRBV14 and TRBJ1-6 gives the full variable domain: EAGVTQFPSHSVIEKGQTVTLRCDPISGHDNLYWYRRVMGKEIKFLLHFVKESKQDESGMPNNRFLAERTGGTYSTLKVQPAELEDSGVYFCASSQVGSAPLHFGNGTRLTVT.

By frequency in the sample, this clonotype is medium-sized (0.01 to 0.1%). The chain has TRBV5-4 and TRBJ1-1; a possible D gene is TRBD1 (6 bases). V was cut by 4 bases and J by 1 base, with 17 bases left in between. From germline, CDR1 is SGHNT and CDR2 YYREEE (reference sequence). The CDR3 runs 16 residues. CDR3 DNA sequence: TGTGCCAGCAGCCCTCAGATGGGGGCCGCGAACACTGAAGCTTTCTTT. Translation: CASSPQMGAANTEAFF.

This chain connects TRBV2 to TRBJ2-1; TRBD2 matches 10 bases. The J segment lost 0 bases and the V segment lost 9 bases, leaving 8 bases of the junction unmatched. This CDR3 spans 16 amino acids. In germline, CDR1 is SNHLY, CDR2 FYNNEI. The CDR3 loop is CASSSGGWSSYNEQFF. In nucleotides, the CDR3 is TGTGCCAGTTCTAGCGGGGGTTGGAGCTCCTACAATGAGCAGTTCTTC.

V and J are TRBV7-9 and TRBJ1-1; 8 bases are shared with TRBD1. Germline V lookup: CDR1 SEHNR, CDR2 FQNEAQ (reference sequence). The CDR3 loop spans 13 amino acids. Trimming took 4 bases from V and 5 from J; bases not matched to a gene: 3. The CDR3: CASSSGGSTEAFF. The DNA of the CDR3 is TGTGCCAGCAGCTCAGGGGGCTCAACTGAAGCTTTCTTT.

This clonotype was found a few times. This chain links TRBV7-9 with TRBJ1-1; D possibly corresponds to TRBD1 (5 bases). The V gene's germline CDR1 is SEHNR and CDR2 FQNEAQ (reference sequence). Deletions cut 0 bases from V and 0 bases from J, with 11 bases between. CDR3 size: 16 residues. The CDR3 nucleotides are TGTGCCAGCAGCTTAGCGGGGGTTCGAATGAACACTGAAGCTTTCTTT. This translates into CASSLAGVRMNTEAFF.

The V gene is TRBV6-2 or TRBV6-3, the J gene TRBJ2-1; D perhaps matches TRBD2 (6 bases). V was cut by 2 bases and J by 6 bases, with 14 bases left in between. Germline V gene lookup returns CDR1 MNHEY and CDR2 SVGEGT. CDR3 length: 15 residues. Written as DNA, the CDR3 is TGTGCCAGCAGTTACGGGAATCGGGGGAGCAATGAGCAGTTCTTC. This translates into CASSYGNRGSNEQFF.

V gene TRBV19 combines with J gene TRBJ1-1, with D hard to call. V lost 7 bases to trimming and J lost 0 bases, with 9 bases between them. Germline V gene data show CDR1 as LNHDA and CDR2 as SQIVND (reference sequence). The CDR3 is 13 residues long. Written as DNA, the CDR3 is TGTGCCAGTACGAACAGAATGAACACTGAAGCTTTCTTT. Translated, it gives CASTNRMNTEAFF.

This clonotype came up a few times. The rearrangement joins TRBV4-2 to TRBJ1-1; a possible D gene is TRBD1 (5 bases). The CDR3 extends over 15 amino acids. Germline assignment: CDR1 LGHNA and CDR2 YNFKEQ. V lost 2 bases to trimming and J lost 1 base, with 11 bases between them. The CDR3 coding sequence is TGTGCCAGCAGCCAAACGTGGGGGGAGAACACTGAAGCTTTCTTT. It specifies CASSQTWGENTEAFF.

This clonotype showed up just a few times. The chain carries TRBV25-1 and TRBJ1-1; the match to TRBD1 covers 7 bases. The CDR3 totals 14 residues. In germline, CDR1 is MGHDK, CDR2 SYGVNS. V trimming: 8 bases; J trimming: 0 bases; junction bases outside the gene matches: 6. In nucleotides, the CDR3 is TGTGCCAGCTCCCCGGGACAGATGAACACTGAAGCTTTCTTT. Protein: CASSPGQMNTEAFF.

This clonotype has just a few counts. The rearrangement joins TRBV4-1 to TRBJ2-5; D is possibly TRBD1 or TRBD2 (6 bases each). This CDR3 spans 13 amino acids. Trimming removed 1 base at V and 5 bases at J, with 8 bases between. Germline V gives CDR1 MGHRA, CDR2 YSYEKL. The DNA for the CDR3 is TGCGCCAGCAGCCAAGGGGGGGCCGAGACCCAGTACTTC. This translates into CASSQGGAETQYF.

This clonotype has only a few counts. The rearrangement uses TRBV7-2 and TRBJ1-4, with D perhaps matching TRBD1 (6 bases). V lost 3 bases and J 5 bases, leaving 19 bases between the germline ends. The CDR3 covers 17 residues. CDR1 and CDR2 from the germline V gene are SGHTA and FQGNSA. Here the CDR3 reads CASSLRRLAGTNEKLFF. The CDR3 nucleotides are TGTGCCAGCAGCTTGAGGCGACTGGCGGGGACAAATGAAAAACTGTTTTTT.